This TCR beta chain was observed in a study of low-dose radiotherapy and immunotherapy resistance in tumors. Study details: Over 26 weeks, cohort 2 got 1 Gy every two weeks, reaching 13 Gy.

The germline V gene has CDR1 SGHDT and CDR2 YYEEEE. CDR3 length: 13 amino acids. The V end was cut by 3 bases, the J end by 2 bases, with 8 bases between. Time point noted: before trial treatment. Each donor was administered nivolumab, ipilimumab, aspirin, low-dose cyclophosphamide and low-dose radiotherapy. TRAV and TRBV primers primed cDNA for both TCRalpha and TCRbeta. Over 20 PCR cycles, TCRs were amplified from a constant-region primer and V-primer adapter. MiXCR was run by TCRdb on the reads, yielding one entry per CDR3 protein. The sample shows tens of thousands of distinct CDR3 sequences, over 15% of them seen only once. This clonotype was recorded at least ten times.

The receptor was isolated from a male donor with prostate cancer. The chain employs TRBV5-6 and TRBJ2-5; D not certain. The input for sequencing was PBMCs, taken before treatment. This CDR3 is CASSSTGQETQYF. The CDR3 DNA follows: TGTGCCAGCAGCTCCACGGGTCAAGAGACCCAGTACTTC.